The next 27 T cell receptor beta chains were all read from a single sample in a study of cytomegalovirus exposure and HLA in healthy donors. With 60 Vbeta and 13 Jbeta primers, the PCR was carried out. The table came from immunoSEQ multiplex PCR; TCRdb's copy has only in-frame clones and leaves some out. The table lists under 100,000 clones. The sample taken for sequencing was PBMCs. The receptors derive from a woman under 40 in good health and CMV-seronegative.

Turning to this clone: This specimen includes other DNA sequences encoding the same CDR3. The J gene is TRBJ2-5, the V gene TRBV6-5; D gene unclear. The CDR3 consists of 15 residues. V lost 3 bases and J 5 bases, leaving 16 bases between the germline ends. The germline CDR1 and CDR2 sequences are MNHEY and SVGAGI. The CDR3 DNA reads as TGTGCCAGCAGTTATACCTCTGGTGTCAGGGAGACCCAGTACTTC. It is translated as CASSYTSGVRETQYF.

The chain joins TRBV6-1 to TRBJ1-5; D is uncertain. This CDR3 has 14 amino acids. Trimming shortened V by 5 bases and J by 7 bases, and 15 bases separated the two germline ends. Germline V gene sequence: CDR1 MNHNS, CDR2 SASEGT. CDR3 nucleotides: TGTGCCAGCAGTTTTCGGGATCAAGGGCAGCCCCAGCATTTT. It yields the protein CASSFRDQGQPQHF.

CDR3 loop: CASSTPGERSYEQYF. CDR3 nucleotides: TGTGCCAGTAGCACCCCGGGGGAGAGATCCTACGAGCAGTACTTC. The chain is built from TRBV19 and TRBJ2-7, with D possibly matching TRBD2 (6 bases). Trimming cost V 6 bases and J 1 base, with 16 bases left between them. The CDR3 contains 15 residues. CDR1 is LNHDA and CDR2 is SQIVND in the germline V gene (reference sequence).

The chain has TRBV29-1 and TRBJ2-2; TRBD2 aligns across 9 bases. There are 14 residues in the CDR3. V dropped 4 bases and J dropped 4; count of bases not matched to a gene: 4. Per germline, CDR1 SQVTM and CDR2 ANQGSEA. The CDR3 region has the DNA TGCAGCGTTGTAGGCGGGGGGGTCACCGGGGAGCTGTTTTTT. Amino acid sequence: CSVVGGGVTGELFF.

This chain joins TRBV4-1 and TRBJ2-1; a possible D gene is TRBD1 (5 bases). With 1 base removed from V and 6 bases from J, the gap between germline ends came to 10 bases. The CDR3 is 14 amino acids. Germline CDR1 reads MGHRA; CDR2 reads YSYEKL. This CDR3 is CASSQGDRGNEQFF. Written as DNA, the CDR3 is TGCGCCAGCAGCCAAGGGGATAGGGGCAATGAGCAGTTCTTC.

The CDR3 protein is CASNPAGYTEAFF. CDR3 coding DNA: TGTGCCAGCAACCCGGCGGGTTACACTGAAGCTTTCTTT. The chain carries TRBV6-5 and TRBJ1-1; D ambiguous. This CDR3 is built from 13 residues. Germline CDR1 and CDR2: MNHEY and SVGAGI. Trimming cost V 7 bases and J 3 bases, with 12 bases left between them.

The chain couples TRBV27 to TRBJ2-7, with 7 bases aligning to TRBD1. The germline V gene has CDR1 MNHEY and CDR2 SMNVEV (reference sequence). Trimming removed 5 bases from V and 3 bases from J; junction bases left unmatched: 4. CDR3 length equals 13 residues. This chain's CDR3 is CASSGAGGYEQYF. The CDR3 nucleotides are TGTGCCAGCAGTGGGGCAGGGGGCTACGAGCAGTACTTC.

The genes are TRBV29-1 and TRBJ1-5, with 9 bases matching TRBD1. CDR1 and CDR2 (germline): SQVTM, ANQGSEA. The length of the CDR3 is 14 residues. The ends lost 4 bases at V and 4 bases at J; junction bases unmatched: 5. CDR3 nucleotide sequence: TGCAGCGTTGCGGTACAGGGGGCGAATCAGCCCCAGCATTTT. This codes for CSVAVQGANQPQHF.

The chain is built from TRBV7-9 and TRBJ2-7; the D gene is possibly TRBD1 (6 bases). CDR3 length: 14 residues. CDR1 SEHNR and CDR2 FQNEAQ come from the germline V gene (reference sequence). Trimming pared 5 bases from V and 1 base from J, leaving 12 bases between. The DNA for the CDR3 is TGTGCCAGCAGCCAAGCGGACAGTTCCTACGAGCAGTACTTC. Translation: CASSQADSSYEQYF.

The chain couples TRBV6-6 to TRBJ2-7; possible D gene TRBD2, 5 bases. The CDR3 is made up of 13 amino acids. Germline CDR1 MNHNY, CDR2 SVGAGI (reference sequence). Trimming took off 2 bases at V and 6 bases at J, with 11 bases between the two ends. The CDR3 is CASSYPYEGEQYF. Written as DNA, the CDR3 is TGTGCCAGCAGTTACCCGTACGAGGGCGAGCAGTACTTC.

The J gene is TRBJ1-1, the V gene TRBV7-9; D is unclear. Germline V gene sequence: CDR1 SEHNR, CDR2 FQNEAQ (reference sequence). The CDR3 extends over 14 amino acids. V lost 4 bases and J 1 base, leaving 10 bases between the germline ends. The CDR3 region is CASSSPYWNTEAFF. The CDR3 DNA reads as TGTGCCAGCAGCTCCCCTTATTGGAACACTGAAGCTTTCTTT.

J is TRBJ2-2 and V is TRBV21-1; the table's D call, TRBD2, has no DNA check behind it. TRBV21-1 is tagged as a pseudogene. The CDR3 runs to 16 residues. The CDR3 loop reads CASSKGGGQVTGELFF. The CDR3 DNA reads as TGTGCCAGCAGCAAAGGTGGAGGGCAGGTCACCGGGGAGCTGTTTTTT.

The V call is TRBV2, the J call TRBJ2-7; 8 bases align to TRBD1. The germline CDR1 and CDR2 sequences are SNHLY and FYNNEI. V trimming: 0 bases; J trimming: 9 bases; junction bases outside the gene matches: 10. The CDR3 extends over 15 amino acids. CDR3 sequence: CASSEANRGSRLQYF. The DNA of the CDR3 is TGTGCCAGCAGTGAAGCAAACAGGGGGTCGCGGTTGCAGTACTTC.

V usage is TRBV6-1 and J usage is TRBJ1-2; 7 bases fit TRBD1. This CDR3 spans 15 amino acids. CDR1 is MNHNS and CDR2 is SASEGT in the germline V gene. The J segment lost 2 bases and the V segment lost 3 bases, leaving 6 bases of the junction unmatched. CDR3 nucleotides: TGTGCCAGCAGTGAGCCGGGACAGCCCAACTATGGCTACACCTTC. It specifies CASSEPGQPNYGYTF.

The CDR3 DNA sequence: TGTGCCAGCAGTTTAATGGCGGGAGCTGGGGAGCAGTACTTC. Translated, it gives CASSLMAGAGEQYF. The chain uses TRBV28 and TRBJ2-7, with 7 bases matching TRBD2. CDR3 length: 14 residues. Germline CDR1 is MDHEN and CDR2 is SYDVKM. Trimming removed 2 bases from V and 7 bases from J; junction bases left unmatched: 8.

The CDR3 reads CASSFTSGETEAFF. DNA for the CDR3: TGTGCCAGCAGCTTCACCAGTGGGGAGACTGAAGCTTTCTTT. The rearrangement links TRBV7-8 to TRBJ1-1, with D hard to call. Trimming left V 3 bases short and J 5 bases short, with 13 bases between. The CDR3 spans 14 residues. Per germline, CDR1 SGHVS and CDR2 FQNEAQ.

V is TRBV4-2 and J is TRBJ2-1; 8 bases match TRBD1. This CDR3 comprises 16 residues. CDR1 and CDR2 from the germline V gene are LGHNA and YNFKEQ. V gave up 0 bases and J gave up 7 bases; unmatched junction bases: 8. The CDR3 DNA reads TGTGCCAGCAGCCAAGATTCGGGACAGGTATCTAATGAGCAGTTCTTC. Its protein product is CASSQDSGQVSNEQFF.

The chain links TRBV12-1 to TRBJ2-1; TRBD2 reflects the table's D call only, with no check against the DNA. TRBV12-1 is recorded as a pseudogene. The CDR3 runs to 17 residues. In DNA, the CDR3 is TGTGCCAGCAGCTGGGGGACCCTAGCGGGAGGGCCCCATGAGCAGTTCTTC. As protein: CASSWGTLAGGPHEQFF.

This sequence joins TRBV5-1 and TRBJ1-1, with 9 bases identical to TRBD1. The CDR3 loop spans 17 amino acids. Trimming removed 0 bases from V and 4 bases from J; junction bases left unmatched: 10. CDR1 and CDR2 (germline): SGHRS, YFSETQ. CDR3 nucleotides: TGCGCCAGCAGCTTGGTATACAGGGGGCGACAGTCCACTGAAGCTTTCTTT. This encodes CASSLVYRGRQSTEAFF.

The J gene is TRBJ2-5, the V gene TRBV5-1; 12 nucleotides line up with TRBD2. The J call could be wrong; TRBJ2-7 is a better fit for the DNA end. From germline, CDR1 is SGHRS and CDR2 YFSETQ. This CDR3 has 15 amino acids. The CDR3 protein is CASTQTSGSAYEQYF. In nucleotides, the CDR3 is TGCGCCAGCACCCAGACTAGCGGGAGTGCCTACGAGCAGTACTTC.

This chain connects TRBV2 to TRBJ1-2; 10 nucleotides match TRBD1. CDR3 length: 13 residues. Germline trimming cut 4 bases from V and 5 bases from J; bases unmatched to any gene: 1. Looked up from germline, CDR1 is SNHLY and CDR2 is FYNNEI. CDR3 nucleotide sequence: TGTGCCAGCAGTGTGGGACAGGGGTATGGCTACACCTTC. It yields the protein CASSVGQGYGYTF.

The CDR3 sequence: CASSFGYGYTF. The CDR3 DNA reads TGTGCCAGCTCTTTCGGCTATGGCTACACCTTC. The chain has TRBV28 and TRBJ1-2; D not certain. Germline CDR1 MDHEN, CDR2 SYDVKM. The CDR3 is 11 residues long. Trimming shortened V by 8 bases and J by 4 bases, and 8 bases separated the two germline ends.

V and J are TRBV11-2 and TRBJ2-3; unclear D gene. V dropped 10 bases and J dropped 4 bases, with 9 bases sitting between them. Germline assignment: CDR1 SGHAT and CDR2 FQNNGV. This CDR3 comprises 11 residues. The CDR3 loop is CATKQADTQYF. The CDR3 nucleotides are TGTGCCACCAAGCAGGCAGATACGCAGTATTTT.

The chain links TRBV19 to TRBJ2-7; maybe TRBD1 (6 bases). The ends were cut back, 4 bases at V and 9 bases at J, with 13 bases in the middle. Per the germline V gene, CDR1 is LNHDA and CDR2 is SQIVND (reference sequence). The CDR3 contains 12 residues. The CDR3 sequence is CASSTQQGPQYF. The CDR3 nucleotides read TGTGCCAGTAGTACCCAACAGGGACCGCAGTACTTC.

The CDR3: CASRNRGRREKLFF. The CDR3 DNA reads TGTGCCAGTAGGAACAGGGGGCGAAGGGAAAAACTGTTTTTT. The rearrangement joins TRBV28 to TRBJ1-4, with TRBD1 matching 9 bases. J lost 8 bases, V lost 9 bases, and 10 bases had no gene match. Germline values: CDR1 MDHEN, CDR2 SYDVKM. The CDR3 has 14 amino acids.

The chain recombines TRBV5-1 with TRBJ2-5, with D possibly being TRBD2 (5 bases). The assigned J gene may be wrong: the sequence end matches TRBJ2-7 better. Germline V gene lookup returns CDR1 SGHRS and CDR2 YFSETQ. The CDR3 has 16 amino acids. CDR3 nucleotides: TGCGCCAGCAGCTTGGAAGTTAGAAGGCTAGCCGACGAGCAGTACTTC. This translates into CASSLEVRRLADEQYF.

The J gene is TRBJ2-1, the V gene TRBV21-1; the table calls TRBD1, which could not be checked here. TRBV21-1 is recorded as a pseudogene. The CDR3 sequence is 14 residues long. The CDR3 is CASSRPGQTGEQFF. The CDR3 region has the DNA TGTGCCAGCAGCAGACCGGGACAGACAGGTGAGCAGTTCTTC.